The 32 T cell receptor beta chains below come from one sample, sequenced in a study of T cell changes during pregnancy in multiple sclerosis (dated by TCRdb to between 2017 and 2020). Receptors were amplified or captured by the immunoSEQ multiplex PCR assay. Drawn from immuneACCESS, this table holds only the in-frame rearrangements with V and J called that TCRdb kept. Clones are partly lost; checked studies trace under half to an unresolved V gene and leave the rest unexplained. The sample has approximately 50,000 clones on record, about 90% of them singletons. Together, the top ten hold roughly 10% of the sample. This sample comprised CD8+ T cells from peripheral blood mononuclear cells, obtained after pregnancy. These receptors originate from a female donor with multiple sclerosis, enrolled in a pregnancy study.

This sequence joins TRBV15 and TRBJ2-7; D possibly corresponds to TRBD2 (6 bases). The V gene's germline CDR1 is LNHNV and CDR2 YYDKDF (reference sequence). Trimming took off 10 bases at V and 1 base at J, with 17 bases between the two ends. CDR3 length equals 14 residues. Here the CDR3 reads CAISRELSSYEQYF. In DNA, the CDR3 is TGTGCCATTAGCCGGGAGCTTTCATCCTACGAGCAGTACTTC.

The chain employs TRBV5-1 and TRBJ2-2, with no clear D. CDR3 length: 16 residues. The V end lost 4 bases, the J end lost 5 bases, and 18 bases lay between the germline ends. Germline-derived CDR1 and CDR2 are SGHRS and YFSETQ. The chain's CDR3 is CASSPVSPTNTGELFF. The CDR3 nucleotides read TGCGCCAGCAGCCCCGTCAGTCCCACCAATACCGGGGAGCTGTTTTTT.

This chain connects TRBV5-8 to TRBJ2-7, with unresolved D. The CDR3 runs 13 residues. The ends were cut back, 1 base at V and 1 base at J, with 6 bases in the middle. Germline CDR1 reads SGHTS; CDR2 reads YDEGEE. CDR3 DNA: TGTGCCAGCAGCTTGTCGGTTTCCTACGAGCAGTACTTC. This gives the protein CASSLSVSYEQYF.

V is TRBV19 and J is TRBJ1-2, with a weak D call TRBD1 (5 bases). V lost 5 bases to trimming and J lost 3 bases, with 22 bases between them. Germline V gives CDR1 LNHDA, CDR2 SQIVND (reference sequence). CDR3 length equals 17 residues. CDR3: CASSPKTVTYPHYGYTF. CDR3 nucleotide sequence: TGTGCCAGTAGTCCAAAGACAGTTACATACCCCCACTATGGCTACACCTTC.

This clone has only one observation. The chain carries TRBV19 and TRBJ1-5, with D unclear. Germline lookup yields CDR1 LNHDA and CDR2 SQIVND (reference sequence). V was pared by 7 bases and J by 3 bases, with 10 bases between. The CDR3 has 13 amino acids. CDR3 in amino acids: CASTWEFNQPQHF. The CDR3 nucleotides read TGTGCCAGTACGTGGGAGTTCAATCAGCCCCAGCATTTT.

In its sample, this clone was seen once. The chain employs TRBV29-1 and TRBJ2-7; D gene ambiguous. Trimming took 7 bases from V and 6 from J, leaving 16 bases between them. The CDR3 runs 12 residues. CDR1 SQVTM and CDR2 ANQGSEA come from the germline V gene. The CDR3 loop reads CSADGLPGEQYF. The CDR3 DNA is TGCAGCGCCGACGGCCTGCCGGGCGAGCAGTACTTC.

V and J are TRBV4-1 and TRBJ1-5; D is perhaps TRBD1 (6 bases). Trimming removed 0 bases from V and 1 base from J, with 10 bases in between. The CDR3 sequence is 16 residues long. Germline assignment: CDR1 MGHRA and CDR2 YSYEKL. CDR3 sequence reads: CASSQDPGVSNQPQHF. CDR3 in DNA: TGCGCCAGCAGCCAAGATCCAGGGGTAAGCAATCAGCCCCAGCATTTT.

This clone was detected once. The chain uses TRBV15 and TRBJ2-6; possible D gene TRBD1, 6 bases. The germline CDR1 and CDR2 sequences are LNHNV and YYDKDF (reference sequence). V was shortened by 8 bases and J by 3 bases, with 11 bases between the two germline ends. This CDR3 is 14 amino acids long. CDR3 in DNA: TGTGCCACCTACCCAGGGGTTGGGGCCAACGTCCTGACTTTC. As protein: CATYPGVGANVLTF.

The rearrangement uses TRBV6-1 and TRBJ2-1; D may be TRBD1 (6 bases). Looked up from germline, CDR1 is MNHNS and CDR2 is SASEGT. This CDR3 region has 18 residues. Trimming left V 2 bases short and J 0 bases short, with 17 bases between. CDR3 bases: TGTGCCAGCAGTGAAAGGGGGACGGAATATACCTCCTACAATGAGCAGTTCTTC. This codes for CASSERGTEYTSYNEQFF.

CDR3 sequence: CASSYGGGPLSEQYF. The DNA of the CDR3 is TGTGCCAGCAGTTACGGGGGCGGCCCCCTCAGCGAGCAGTACTTC. The chain uses TRBV6-5 and TRBJ2-7, with D tentatively TRBD1 (6 bases). Per the germline V gene, CDR1 is MNHEY and CDR2 is SVGAGI. V dropped 2 bases and J dropped 6 bases, with 17 bases sitting between them. The CDR3 contains 15 residues.

V and J are TRBV6-1 and TRBJ1-3, with 7 bases lining up with TRBD1. The CDR3 has 16 amino acids. Germline V gives CDR1 MNHNS, CDR2 SASEGT. The trim removed 1 base at V and 4 bases at J, leaving 7 bases unmatched. This chain's CDR3 is CASSEVLQGIGNTIYF. For the CDR3, the DNA is TGTGCCAGCAGTGAAGTTCTACAGGGGATAGGAAACACCATATATTTT.

The sample holds many counts of this clone. Written as DNA, the CDR3 is TGTGCCAGCAGTTTGTGGGGGACAGGACCCACAGATACGCAGTATTTT. Its protein product is CASSLWGTGPTDTQYF. This chain uses TRBV28 with TRBJ2-3, with 8 bases identical to TRBD1. The CDR3 sequence is 16 residues long. The V gene's germline CDR1 is MDHEN and CDR2 SYDVKM. After removal of 3 bases from V and 2 bases from J, the junction contained 7 bases not matched to a gene.

CDR3 in amino acids: CASSPPTVLAYNSPLHF. In DNA, the CDR3 is TGTGCCAGCAGCCCCCCGACAGTTTTGGCCTATAATTCACCCCTCCACTTT. V and J are TRBV6-4 and TRBJ1-6, with D tentatively TRBD1 (5 bases). Germline assignment: CDR1 MRHNA and CDR2 SNTAGT. CDR3 length: 17 amino acids. The V gene lost 6 bases and the J gene lost 2 bases, with 17 bases spanning the gap.

V and J are TRBV5-6 and TRBJ2-5; 15 nucleotides agree with TRBD2. The DNA end is more similar to TRBJ2-7, so the J call may be wrong. Germline-derived CDR1 and CDR2 are SGHDT and YYEEEE. The CDR3 extends over 15 amino acids. The CDR3 is CASSWTSGGDYEQYF. CDR3 nucleotides: TGTGCCAGCAGTTGGACTAGCGGGGGGGACTACGAGCAGTACTTC.

This chain uses TRBV23-1 with TRBJ2-2; 8 positions match TRBD1. TRBV23-1 is filed as an ORF, its function uncertain. The ends lost 4 bases at V and 7 bases at J; junction bases unmatched: 8. The CDR3 loop spans 15 amino acids. The DNA of the CDR3 is TGCGCCAGCAGTCGTGCAGGGGGCGCCGGCGGGGAGCTGTTTTTT. Amino acid sequence: CASSRAGGAGGELFF.

The gene calls are TRBV9 and TRBJ1-3; tentatively, D is TRBD1 (5 bases). The V gene's germline CDR1 is SGDLS and CDR2 YYNGEE. Between the trimmed V and J ends, which lost 6 bases and 4 bases, there was a span of 17 bases. The CDR3 is 15 amino acids. Written as DNA, the CDR3 is TGTGCCAGCACCCTGAAGGGGCCGAACGGAAACACCATATATTTT. Its protein product is CASTLKGPNGNTIYF.

This chain uses TRBV29-1 with TRBJ2-1; D might be TRBD1 (6 bases). The ends were cut back, 0 bases at V and 9 bases at J, with 18 bases in the middle. Germline CDR1 SQVTM, CDR2 ANQGSEA. The CDR3 extends over 15 amino acids. CDR3 sequence: CSVEDLRGKEGEQFF. The CDR3, as DNA: TGCAGCGTTGAAGATTTAAGGGGGAAAGAGGGTGAGCAGTTCTTC.

The V gene is TRBV19, the J gene TRBJ2-7; no definite D call. The germline V gene encodes CDR1 LNHDA and CDR2 SQIVND (reference sequence). The ends were cut back, 6 bases at V and 2 bases at J, with 17 bases in the middle. The CDR3 consists of 15 residues. CDR3 sequence (DNA): TGTGCCAGTAGCCGGAACAGAGTTACGGCCTACGAGCAGTACTTC. Translation: CASSRNRVTAYEQYF.

The chain employs TRBV6-4 and TRBJ2-1, with 8 bases lining up with TRBD2. CDR3 length equals 14 residues. V was clipped by 9 bases and J by 6 bases; unmatched bases: 10. CDR1 is MRHNA, CDR2 SNTAGT, per germline. The CDR3 loop reads CASSAGGSSNEQFF. CDR3 DNA sequence: TGTGCCAGTTCGGCGGGGGGAAGTTCCAATGAGCAGTTCTTC.

V and J are TRBV6-5 and TRBJ2-3; perhaps TRBD2 as D (7 bases). The CDR3 runs to 16 residues. Per germline, CDR1 MNHEY and CDR2 SVGAGI. Trimming pared 0 bases from V and 5 bases from J, leaving 15 bases between. The CDR3 loop reads CASSYSRGGVGDTQYF. In nucleotides, the CDR3 is TGTGCCAGCAGTTACTCGAGAGGGGGGGTTGGAGATACGCAGTATTTT.

The rearrangement links TRBV5-6 to TRBJ2-3; 8 bases map to TRBD2. The length of the CDR3 is 15 residues. Per the germline V gene, CDR1 is SGHDT and CDR2 is YYEEEE. V lost 2 bases to trimming and J lost 0 bases; unmatched junction nucleotides: 2. The CDR3 coding sequence is TGTGCCAGCAGCTTACCGGGGGGGAGCACAGATACGCAGTATTTT. This encodes CASSLPGGSTDTQYF.

The chain has TRBV13 and TRBJ1-6; TRBD1 agrees at 7 bases. V was pared by 5 bases and J by 0 bases, with 19 bases of the junction left unmatched. The CDR3 has 21 residues. CDR1 PRHDT and CDR2 FYEKMQ come from the germline V gene (reference sequence). The CDR3 loop reads CASSPLAGDSDVSSYNSPLHF. The CDR3 DNA is TGTGCCAGCAGCCCGCTGGCCGGGGACAGCGATGTTAGCTCCTATAATTCACCCCTCCACTTT.

The chain carries TRBV13 and TRBJ2-5, with 10 positions matching TRBD2. V lost 4 bases, J lost 2 bases, and 1 base stayed unmatched. The CDR3 contains 14 residues. Germline values: CDR1 PRHDT, CDR2 FYEKMQ (reference sequence). CDR3 in DNA: TGTGCCAGCAGCTCGACTAGCGGGCAAGAGACCCAGTACTTC. Translation gives CASSSTSGQETQYF.

The gene calls are TRBV5-6 and TRBJ2-2, with D tentatively TRBD2 (5 bases). Trimming took 5 bases from V and 5 from J, leaving 10 bases between them. Germline V gene data show CDR1 as SGHDT and CDR2 as YYEEEE. CDR3 length: 13 amino acids. Here the CDR3 DNA reads TGTGCCAGCAGTCGGACTTATACCGGGGAGCTGTTTTTT. Translating it yields CASSRTYTGELFF.

This clone showed up just once. The rearrangement uses TRBV2 and TRBJ2-7; D perhaps matches TRBD1 (5 bases). The CDR3 runs 14 residues. Deletions cut 3 bases from V and 4 bases from J, with 13 bases between. Germline V gene sequence: CDR1 SNHLY, CDR2 FYNNEI. CDR3 sequence: CASSDTTALYEQYF. In DNA, the CDR3 is TGTGCCAGCAGTGATACGACAGCCCTATACGAGCAGTACTTC.

This clone was seen a single time. The V gene is TRBV2, the J gene TRBJ2-7, with TRBD1 matching 9 bases. The CDR3 length is 14 residues. Trimming removed 8 bases from V and 1 base from J; junction bases left unmatched: 6. The germline V gene encodes CDR1 SNHLY and CDR2 FYNNEI. In DNA form, the CDR3 reads TGTGCCAGCTGGGGGACAGGGACGTCCTACGAGCAGTACTTC. Protein product: CASWGTGTSYEQYF.

A single count supports this clone. The rearrangement joins TRBV4-2 to TRBJ2-1; tentative D call: TRBD1 (5 bases). Germline values: CDR1 LGHNA, CDR2 YNFKEQ. V lost 0 bases to trimming and J lost 1 base, with 7 bases between them. The CDR3 length is 15 residues. In DNA, the CDR3 is TGTGCCAGCAGCCAAGACAGGGTTTCCTACAATGAGCAGTTCTTC. Its protein product is CASSQDRVSYNEQFF.

The J gene is TRBJ1-1, the V gene TRBV27; no definite D call. Trimming pared 4 bases from V and 2 bases from J, leaving 11 bases between. Germline CDR1 MNHEY, CDR2 SMNVEV (reference sequence). The CDR3 extends over 14 amino acids. The CDR3 nucleotides read TGTGCCAGCAGTTCGCCCCGGGGAAACACTGAAGCTTTCTTT. It codes for CASSSPRGNTEAFF.

The rearrangement links TRBV15 to TRBJ2-5, with 7 nucleotides matching TRBD1. V shed 3 bases, J shed 5 bases, and the junction held 18 bases outside the gene matches. CDR1 is LNHNV and CDR2 is YYDKDF in the germline V gene (reference sequence). This CDR3 comprises 18 residues. The CDR3 loop is CATSSIRVALTGWETQYF. CDR3 bases: TGTGCCACCAGCAGTATAAGGGTAGCATTGACAGGGTGGGAGACCCAGTACTTC.

This clone is categorized as medium-sized. The chain combines TRBV6-1 with TRBJ1-2, with D unresolved. The CDR3 sequence is 11 residues long. V shed 3 bases and J shed 10 bases, with 9 bases lying between them. In germline, CDR1 is MNHNS, CDR2 SASEGT. Here the CDR3 reads CASSDRRDYTF. DNA for the CDR3: TGTGCCAGCAGTGACAGGCGAGACTACACCTTC.

The chain employs TRBV13 and TRBJ2-7, with TRBD1 matching over 7 bases. The CDR3 covers 16 residues. V dropped 4 bases and J dropped 3; count of bases not matched to a gene: 12. CDR1 is PRHDT, CDR2 FYEKMQ, per germline (reference sequence). CDR3 DNA sequence: TGTGCCAGCAGCTCTCACCCGACAGGGAAGGACTACGAGCAGTACTTC. Translation gives CASSSHPTGKDYEQYF.

The count of this clone is one. This chain connects TRBV6-5 to TRBJ2-1; a weak D match, TRBD2 (6 bases). V dropped 2 bases and J dropped 4 bases, with 12 bases sitting between them. CDR3 length equals 15 residues. Germline V gene lookup returns CDR1 MNHEY and CDR2 SVGAGI. CDR3 amino acids: CASSYAGLEYNEQFF. DNA for the CDR3: TGTGCCAGCAGTTACGCGGGACTCGAATACAATGAGCAGTTCTTC.